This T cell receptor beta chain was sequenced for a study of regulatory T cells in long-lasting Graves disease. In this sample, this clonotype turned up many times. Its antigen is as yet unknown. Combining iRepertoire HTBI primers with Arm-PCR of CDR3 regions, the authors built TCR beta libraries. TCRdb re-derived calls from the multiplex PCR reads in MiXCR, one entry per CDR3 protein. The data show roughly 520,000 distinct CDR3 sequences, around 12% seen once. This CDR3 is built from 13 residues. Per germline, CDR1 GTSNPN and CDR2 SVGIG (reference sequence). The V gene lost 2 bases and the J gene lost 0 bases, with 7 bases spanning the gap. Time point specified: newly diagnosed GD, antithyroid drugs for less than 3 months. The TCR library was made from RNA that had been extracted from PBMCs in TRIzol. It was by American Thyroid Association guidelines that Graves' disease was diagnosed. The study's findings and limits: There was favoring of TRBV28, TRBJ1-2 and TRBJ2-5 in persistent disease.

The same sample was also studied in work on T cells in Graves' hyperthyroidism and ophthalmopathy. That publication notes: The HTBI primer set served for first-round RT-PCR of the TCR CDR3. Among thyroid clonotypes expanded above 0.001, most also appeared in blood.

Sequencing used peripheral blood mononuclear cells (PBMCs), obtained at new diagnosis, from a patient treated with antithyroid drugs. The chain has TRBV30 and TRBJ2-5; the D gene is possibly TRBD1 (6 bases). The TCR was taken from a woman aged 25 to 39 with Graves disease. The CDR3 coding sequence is TGTGCCTGGAGTCGGGACAACCAAGAGACCCAGTACTTC. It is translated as CAWSRDNQETQYF.